This T cell receptor (beta chain) came from a study of T cell changes during pregnancy in multiple sclerosis. Trimming stripped 6 bases from V and 7 bases from J, with 16 bases between. The CDR3 consists of 14 residues. Per the germline V gene, CDR1 is MNHNY and CDR2 is SVGAGI (reference sequence). Produced via immunoSEQ multiplex PCR; TCRdb's table is partial and in-frame only. The sample carries 55,000 or so clones, about nine tenths recorded once. The sequence was obtained from a female donor with multiple sclerosis, enrolled in a pregnancy study. The sample consisted of CD4+ T cells from peripheral blood mononuclear cells, taken after pregnancy. This chain links TRBV6-6 with TRBJ1-5; a weak D match, TRBD1 (6 bases). The CDR3 region is CASSEATGIQPQHF. The DNA of the CDR3 is TGTGCCAGCAGCGAGGCTACAGGGATACAGCCCCAGCATTTT.